This TCR beta chain comes out of a study of T cell responses to AZD1222 COVID-19 vaccine. The method was immunoSEQ multiplex PCR; TCRdb's version includes in-frame clones alone and lacks a portion of them. The sample shows more than 150,000 clones, 90% of them seen only once. The sequence was obtained from an adult who received the AZD1222 COVID-19 vaccine. Sequenced here: peripheral blood, sampled 28 days after the second AZD1222 dose.

CDR3 amino acids: CASSVGSYQGEQYF. For the CDR3, the DNA is TGTGCCAGCAGCGTTGGGTCCTACCAGGGGGAGCAGTACTTC. The V gene is TRBV9, the J gene TRBJ2-7, with D perhaps matching TRBD1 (6 bases). Germline V CDR1 and CDR2: SGDLS, YYNGEE. V gave up 2 bases and J gave up 7 bases, with 16 bases separating them. The CDR3 spans 14 residues.